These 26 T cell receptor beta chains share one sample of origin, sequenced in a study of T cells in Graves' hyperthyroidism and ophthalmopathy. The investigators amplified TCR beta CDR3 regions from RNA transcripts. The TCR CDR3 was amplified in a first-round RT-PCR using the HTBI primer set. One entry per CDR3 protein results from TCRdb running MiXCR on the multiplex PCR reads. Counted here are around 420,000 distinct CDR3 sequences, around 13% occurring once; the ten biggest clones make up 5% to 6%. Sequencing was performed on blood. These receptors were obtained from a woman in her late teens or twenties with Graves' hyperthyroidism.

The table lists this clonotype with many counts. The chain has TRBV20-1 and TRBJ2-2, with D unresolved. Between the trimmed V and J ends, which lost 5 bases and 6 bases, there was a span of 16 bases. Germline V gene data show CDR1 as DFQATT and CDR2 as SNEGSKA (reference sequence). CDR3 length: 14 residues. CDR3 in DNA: TGCAGTGCTGCAGGACCGTTCAAGGCCGGGGAGCTGTTTTTT. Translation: CSAAGPFKAGELFF.

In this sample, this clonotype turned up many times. The CDR3 reads CSAQIFGTGGTEAFF. The CDR3 DNA reads TGCAGTGCCCAAATATTCGGGACAGGGGGCACTGAAGCTTTCTTT. The genes are TRBV20-1 and TRBJ1-1; TRBD1 agrees at 11 bases. J was trimmed by 4 bases and V by 6 bases; bases with no gene match: 10. Germline V CDR1 and CDR2: DFQATT, SNEGSKA (reference sequence). The CDR3 consists of 15 residues.

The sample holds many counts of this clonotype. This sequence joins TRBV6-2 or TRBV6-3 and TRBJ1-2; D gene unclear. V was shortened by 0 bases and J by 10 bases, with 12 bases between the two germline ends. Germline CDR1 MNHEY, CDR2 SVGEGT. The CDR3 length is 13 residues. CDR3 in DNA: TGTGCCAGCAGTTACTCGAGTAGCGATTACTACACCTTC. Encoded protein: CASSYSSSDYYTF.

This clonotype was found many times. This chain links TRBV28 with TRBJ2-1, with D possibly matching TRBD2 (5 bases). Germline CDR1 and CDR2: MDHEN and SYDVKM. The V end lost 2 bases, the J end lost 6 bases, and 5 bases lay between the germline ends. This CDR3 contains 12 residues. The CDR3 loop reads CASSLSGNEQFF. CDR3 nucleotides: TGTGCCAGCAGTTTAAGCGGCAATGAGCAGTTCTTC.

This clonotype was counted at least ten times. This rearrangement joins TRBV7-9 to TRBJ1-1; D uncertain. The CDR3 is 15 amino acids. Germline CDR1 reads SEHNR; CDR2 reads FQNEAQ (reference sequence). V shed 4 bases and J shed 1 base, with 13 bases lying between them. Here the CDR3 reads CASSYPDGPNTEAFF. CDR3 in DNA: TGTGCCAGCAGCTACCCGGACGGACCGAACACTGAAGCTTTCTTT. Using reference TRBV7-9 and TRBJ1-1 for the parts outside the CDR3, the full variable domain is DTGVSQNPRHKITKRGQNVTFRCDPISEHNRLYWYRQTLGQGPEFLTYFQNEAQLEKSRLLSDRFSAERPKGSFSTLEIQRTEQGDSAMYLCASSYPDGPNTEAFFGQGTRLTVV.

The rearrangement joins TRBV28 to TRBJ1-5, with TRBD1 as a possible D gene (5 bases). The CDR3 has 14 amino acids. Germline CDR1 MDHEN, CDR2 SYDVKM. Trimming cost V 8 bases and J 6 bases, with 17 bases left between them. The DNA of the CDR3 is TGTGCCAGCGGCCCTTGGGGCGGGGGTCAGCCCCAGCATTTT. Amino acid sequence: CASGPWGGGQPQHF. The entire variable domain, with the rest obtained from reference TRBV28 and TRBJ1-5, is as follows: DVKVTQSSRYLVKRTGEKVFLECVQDMDHENMFWYRQDPGLGLRLIYFSYDVKMKEKGDIPEGYSVSREKKERFSLILESASTNQTSMYLCASGPWGGGQPQHFGDGTRLSIL.

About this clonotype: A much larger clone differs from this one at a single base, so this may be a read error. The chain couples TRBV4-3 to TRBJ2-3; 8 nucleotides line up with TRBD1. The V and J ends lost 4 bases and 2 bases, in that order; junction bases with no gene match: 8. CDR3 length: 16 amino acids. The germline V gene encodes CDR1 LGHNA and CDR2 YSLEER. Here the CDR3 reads CASSPPGGADTDTQYF. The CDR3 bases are TGCGCCAGCAGCCCACCAGGGGGCGCTGACACAGATACGCAGTATTTT.

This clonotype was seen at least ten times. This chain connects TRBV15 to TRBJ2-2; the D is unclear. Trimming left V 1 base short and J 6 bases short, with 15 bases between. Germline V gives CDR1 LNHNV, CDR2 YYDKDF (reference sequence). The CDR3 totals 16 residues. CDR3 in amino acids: CATSRGTPALAGELFF. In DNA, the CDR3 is TGTGCCACCAGCAGAGGTACTCCCGCTCTAGCCGGGGAGCTGTTTTTT.

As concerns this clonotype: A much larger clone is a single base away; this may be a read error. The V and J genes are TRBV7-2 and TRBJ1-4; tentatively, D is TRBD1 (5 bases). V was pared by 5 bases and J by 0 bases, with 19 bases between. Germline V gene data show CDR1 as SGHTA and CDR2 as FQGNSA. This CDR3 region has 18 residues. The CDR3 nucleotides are TGTGCCAGCAGCCCTGTCAGGGACTTTGCAGCAACTAATGAAAAACTGTTTTTT. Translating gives CASSPVRDFAATNEKLFF. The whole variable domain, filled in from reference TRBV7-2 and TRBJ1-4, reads GAGVSQSPSNKVTEKGKDVELRCDPISGHTALYWYRQSLGQGLEFLIYFQGNSAPDKSGLPSDRFSAERTGGSVSTLTIQRTQQEDSAVYLCASSPVRDFAATNEKLFFGSGTQLSVL.

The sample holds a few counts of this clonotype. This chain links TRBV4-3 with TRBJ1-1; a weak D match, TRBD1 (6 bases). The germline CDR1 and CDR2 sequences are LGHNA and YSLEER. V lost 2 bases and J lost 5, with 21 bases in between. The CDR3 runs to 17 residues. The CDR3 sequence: CASSQPGLTGGMTEAFF. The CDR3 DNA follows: TGCGCCAGCAGCCAACCCGGCCTGACAGGAGGGATGACTGAAGCTTTCTTT.

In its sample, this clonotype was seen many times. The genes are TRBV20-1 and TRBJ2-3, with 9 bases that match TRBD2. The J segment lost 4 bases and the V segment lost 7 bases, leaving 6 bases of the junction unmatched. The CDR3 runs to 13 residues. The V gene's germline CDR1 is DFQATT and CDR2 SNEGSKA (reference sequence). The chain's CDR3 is CSGKREDPDTQYF. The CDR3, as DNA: TGCAGTGGGAAGCGGGAGGACCCAGATACGCAGTATTTT.

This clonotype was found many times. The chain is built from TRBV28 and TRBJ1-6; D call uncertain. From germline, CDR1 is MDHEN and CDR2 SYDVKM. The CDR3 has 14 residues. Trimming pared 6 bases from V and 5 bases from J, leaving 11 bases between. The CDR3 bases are TGTGCCAGCAGAGCCGGTCCTAATAATTCACCCCTCCACTTT. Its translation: CASRAGPNNSPLHF.

CDR3 sequence: CASSGPGQYEQYF. CDR3 sequence (DNA): TGTGCCAGCAGCGGACCAGGACAATACGAGCAGTACTTC. The chain employs TRBV28 and TRBJ2-7, with D possibly TRBD1 on 5 matching bases. CDR1 and CDR2 from the germline V gene are MDHEN and SYDVKM. The CDR3 extends over 13 amino acids. V was cut by 6 bases and J by 4 bases, with 13 bases left in between.

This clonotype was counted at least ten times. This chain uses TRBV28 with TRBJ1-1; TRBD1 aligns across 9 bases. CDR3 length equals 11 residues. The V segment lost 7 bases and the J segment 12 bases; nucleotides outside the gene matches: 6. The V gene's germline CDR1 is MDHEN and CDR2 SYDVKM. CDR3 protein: CASNRDRETFF. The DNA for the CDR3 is TGTGCCAGCAACCGGGACAGGGAGACTTTCTTT. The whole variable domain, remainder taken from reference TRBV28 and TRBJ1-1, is DVKVTQSSRYLVKRTGEKVFLECVQDMDHENMFWYRQDPGLGLRLIYFSYDVKMKEKGDIPEGYSVSREKKERFSLILESASTNQTSMYLCASNRDRETFFGQGTRLTVV.

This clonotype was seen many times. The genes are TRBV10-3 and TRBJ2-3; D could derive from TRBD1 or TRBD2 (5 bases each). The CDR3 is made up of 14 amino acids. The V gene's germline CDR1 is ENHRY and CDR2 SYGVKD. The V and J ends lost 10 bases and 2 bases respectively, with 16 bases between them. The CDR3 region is CASHRDGATDTQYF. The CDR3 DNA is TGTGCCAGTCACCGGGACGGGGCCACAGATACGCAGTATTTT.

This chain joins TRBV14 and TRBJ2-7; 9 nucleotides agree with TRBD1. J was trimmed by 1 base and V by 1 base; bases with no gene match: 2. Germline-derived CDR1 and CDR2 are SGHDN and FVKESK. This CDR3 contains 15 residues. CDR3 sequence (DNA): TGTGCCAGCAGCCAAGGGGACAGGGTTTCCTACGAGCAGTACTTC. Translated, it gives CASSQGDRVSYEQYF.

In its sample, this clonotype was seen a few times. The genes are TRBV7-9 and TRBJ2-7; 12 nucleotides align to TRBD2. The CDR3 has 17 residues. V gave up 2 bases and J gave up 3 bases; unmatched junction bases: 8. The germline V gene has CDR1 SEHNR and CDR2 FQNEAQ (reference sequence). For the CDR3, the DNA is TGTGCCAGCAGCTTACCCGTGACTAGCGGGGGTTACTACGAGCAGTACTTC. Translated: CASSLPVTSGGYYEQYF.

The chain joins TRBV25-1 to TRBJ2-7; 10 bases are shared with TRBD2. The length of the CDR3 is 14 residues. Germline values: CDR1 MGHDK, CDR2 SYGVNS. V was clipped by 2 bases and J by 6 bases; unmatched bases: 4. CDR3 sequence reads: CASSEGLAGVEQYF. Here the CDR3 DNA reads TGTGCCAGCAGTGAAGGGCTAGCGGGAGTCGAGCAGTACTTC.

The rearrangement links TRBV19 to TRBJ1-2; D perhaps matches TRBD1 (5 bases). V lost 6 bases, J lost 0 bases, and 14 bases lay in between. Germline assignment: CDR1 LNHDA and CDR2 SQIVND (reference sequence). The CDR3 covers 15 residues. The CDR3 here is CASRLQDESNYGYTF. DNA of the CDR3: TGTGCCAGTAGATTACAGGATGAGTCTAACTATGGCTACACCTTC.

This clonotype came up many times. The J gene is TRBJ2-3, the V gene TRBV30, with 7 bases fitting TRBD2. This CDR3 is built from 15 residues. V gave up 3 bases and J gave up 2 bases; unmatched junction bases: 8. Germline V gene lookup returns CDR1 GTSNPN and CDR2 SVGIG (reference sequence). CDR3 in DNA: TGTGCCTGGAGGTGGGGGAGGGGTACCACAGATACGCAGTATTTT. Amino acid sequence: CAWRWGRGTTDTQYF.

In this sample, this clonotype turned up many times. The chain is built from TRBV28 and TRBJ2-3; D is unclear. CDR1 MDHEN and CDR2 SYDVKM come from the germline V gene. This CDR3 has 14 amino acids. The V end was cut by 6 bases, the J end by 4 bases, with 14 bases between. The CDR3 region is CASSAPPLADTQYF. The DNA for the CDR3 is TGTGCCAGCAGCGCCCCCCCTTTAGCAGATACGCAGTATTTT.

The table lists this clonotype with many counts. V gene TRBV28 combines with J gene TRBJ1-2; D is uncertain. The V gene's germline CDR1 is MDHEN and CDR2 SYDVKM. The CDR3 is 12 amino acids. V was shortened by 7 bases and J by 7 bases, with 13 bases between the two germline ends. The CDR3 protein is CASTLGGVGYTF. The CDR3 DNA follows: TGTGCCAGCACACTCGGCGGGGTTGGCTACACCTTC.

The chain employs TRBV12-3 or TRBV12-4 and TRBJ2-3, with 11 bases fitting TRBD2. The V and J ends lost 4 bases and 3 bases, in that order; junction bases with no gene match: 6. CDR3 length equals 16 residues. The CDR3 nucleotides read TGTGCCAGCAGTTACTCGCTAGCGGGAGGAACAGATACGCAGTATTTT. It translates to CASSYSLAGGTDTQYF.

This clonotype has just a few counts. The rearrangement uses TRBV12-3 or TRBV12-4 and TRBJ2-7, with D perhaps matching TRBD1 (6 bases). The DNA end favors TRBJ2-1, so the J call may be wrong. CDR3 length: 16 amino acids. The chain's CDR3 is CASSLTRDTRSYEQFF. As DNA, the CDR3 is TGTGCCAGCAGTTTAACCCGGGACACCCGCTCCTACGAGCAGTTCTTC.

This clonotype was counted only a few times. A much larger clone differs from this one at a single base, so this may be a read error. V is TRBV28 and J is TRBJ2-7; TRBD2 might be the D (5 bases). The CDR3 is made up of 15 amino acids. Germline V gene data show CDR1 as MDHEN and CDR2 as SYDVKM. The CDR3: CASSTPRGFSYEQCF. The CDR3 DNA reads TGTGCCAGCAGTACGCCCCGGGGTTTCTCCTACGAGCAGTGCTTC.

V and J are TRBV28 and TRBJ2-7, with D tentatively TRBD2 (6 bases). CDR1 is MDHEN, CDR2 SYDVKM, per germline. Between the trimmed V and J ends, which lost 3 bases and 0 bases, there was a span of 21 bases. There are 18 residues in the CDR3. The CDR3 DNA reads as TGTGCCAGCAGTTTCGGGGGAAACGGCCACCTTCGCTCCTACGAGCAGTACTTC. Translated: CASSFGGNGHLRSYEQYF.